The present T cell receptor beta chain was sequenced within a study of OX40 agonist ivuxolimab in advanced cancers. Per the germline V gene, CDR1 is KGHSH and CDR2 is LQKENI. The CDR3 is 12 residues long. Trimming shortened V by 3 bases and J by 7 bases, and 10 bases separated the two germline ends. Method: immunoSEQ multiplex PCR; TCRdb's copy keeps in-frame clones and lacks some. The sample has fewer than 85,000 clones, about four fifths seen once. The material was CD4+ or CD8+ T cells sorted from blood, obtained in a trial of the OX40 agonist ivuxolimab. This clonotype was obtained from an adult with an advanced solid tumor such as melanoma, head and neck, liver or kidney cancer. This chain links TRBV18 with TRBJ2-7; perhaps TRBD2 as D (6 bases). CDR3 in DNA: TGTGCCAGCTCACCGGGAGGCTGGGAGCAGTACTTC. Its protein product is CASSPGGWEQYF. Combining the CDR3 with reference TRBV18 and TRBJ2-7 gives the whole variable domain NAGVMQNPRHLVRRRGQEARLRCSPMKGHSHVYWYRQLPEEGLKFMVYLQKENIIDESGMPKERFSAEFPKEGPSILRIQQVVRGDSAAYFCASSPGGWEQYFGPGTRLTVT.